The sequence of this T cell receptor beta chain was determined in a study of blood T cell repertoires in COVID-19. Overall study context: Collection of acute and convalescent COVID-19 samples took place in the United States, Italy and Spain. PBMCs, B-cell-depleted T cells, or T cells were the source of the cDNA or gDNA that made up the material.

This clone was counted a few times. Trimming pared 2 bases from V and 5 bases from J, leaving 4 bases between. Germline assignment: CDR1 SEHNR and CDR2 FQNEAQ (reference sequence). The CDR3 consists of 11 residues. In the original processing: Reference gene primer amplification gave estimated nucleated cell counts. Data came from immunoSEQ multiplex PCR; TCRdb stores just in-frame clones and leaves some out. V and J calls and clone size are as listed in that table; D and trimming were resolved from the DNA. The repertoire consists of around 70,000 clones, with 85% to 95% occurring once and the leading ten covering 4.8%.

The receptor was derived from a woman aged 55 to 70 with active COVID-19. The V gene is TRBV7-9, the J gene TRBJ2-7; no definite D call. The sample taken for sequencing was peripheral blood. The CDR3 coding sequence is TGTGCCAGCAGCTTATCTGACGAGCAGTACTTC. It translates to CASSLSDEQYF.